The 20 T cell receptor beta chains below were found in one sample sequenced in a study of shared clonotypes between healthy human individuals. TCRdb keeps only in-frame clones here, not all; method: immunoSEQ multiplex PCR. The repertoire includes roughly 2.1 million clones, approximately 94% of them detected once, and under 2% sits in the top ten. It was CD45RO-negative cells, positively selected for CCR7, that made up naive CD8 cells, with terminally differentiated effector memory CD45RA+ cells excluded. The material sequenced was naive CD8+ T cells from PBMCs. These receptors originate from a man between 18 and 29 years old in good health. Some clones in this sample may be carry-over from other donors' samples.

The V and J genes are TRBV9 and TRBJ1-3; D is uncertain. Trimming removed 0 bases at V and 2 bases at J, with 15 bases between. This CDR3 region has 17 residues. CDR1 and CDR2 (germline): SGDLS, YYNGEE. The CDR3 DNA reads as TGTGCCAGCAGCGTAGATCCCCAGGAGGTAGCTGGAAACACCATATATTTT. Translating gives CASSVDPQEVAGNTIYF.

On this clone: At the DNA level, this CDR3 is encoded by other sequences in the same sample as well. The chain uses TRBV27 and TRBJ2-7; D gene unclear. V lost 2 bases to trimming and J lost 4 bases, with 6 bases between them. In germline, CDR1 is MNHEY, CDR2 SMNVEV (reference sequence). The CDR3 runs to 12 residues. CDR3 coding DNA: TGTGCCAGCAGTTTAGATGGTTACGAGCAGTACTTC. This translates into CASSLDGYEQYF.

In this sample, this clone turned up once. The gene calls are TRBV7-8 and TRBJ2-7, with D perhaps TRBD1 (6 bases). The V gene lost 7 bases and the J gene lost 3 bases, with 10 bases spanning the gap. CDR1 SGHVS and CDR2 FQNEAQ come from the germline V gene. This CDR3 contains 12 residues. The CDR3 DNA follows: TGTGCCAGCACGGACAGAAGCTACGAGCAGTACTTC. Amino acid sequence: CASTDRSYEQYF.

V gene TRBV7-8 combines with J gene TRBJ2-1; either TRBD1 or TRBD2 may supply D (5 bases each). The CDR3 consists of 15 residues. Trimming cost V 3 bases and J 2 bases, with 11 bases left between them. CDR1 and CDR2 from the germline V gene are SGHVS and FQNEAQ. The CDR3 bases are TGTGCCAGCAGCTTGGAGCGAGGGGCCTACAATGAGCAGTTCTTC. This sequence encodes CASSLERGAYNEQFF.

The CDR3: CASSNWGQKKETQYF. For the CDR3, the DNA is TGTGCCAGCAGCAACTGGGGGCAGAAGAAAGAGACCCAGTACTTC. The V call is TRBV7-8, the J call TRBJ2-5, with D possibly being TRBD1 (6 bases). Trimming removed 5 bases at V and 3 bases at J, with 16 bases between. The CDR3 runs 15 residues. The germline CDR1 and CDR2 sequences are SGHVS and FQNEAQ.

This clone occurred once. This chain links TRBV29-1 with TRBJ1-2; weak D call: TRBD1 (6 bases). The CDR3 loop spans 17 amino acids. V was cut by 6 bases and J by 0 bases, with 23 bases left in between. Germline CDR1 and CDR2: SQVTM and ANQGSEA. The DNA for the CDR3 is TGCAGCGTCCACCCTATAACGGGGGACACCCCTAACTATGGCTACACCTTC. It yields the protein CSVHPITGDTPNYGYTF.

This chain links TRBV5-5 with TRBJ2-7; D may be TRBD1 or TRBD2 (5 bases each). The CDR3 is 11 amino acids. Germline CDR1 SGHKS, CDR2 YYEKEE (reference sequence). Deletions cut 3 bases from V and 11 bases from J, with 12 bases between. The CDR3 sequence is CASSWDDREYF. CDR3 DNA sequence: TGTGCCAGCAGCTGGGACGATAGGGAGTACTTC.

The genes are TRBV5-6 and TRBJ1-2; D is unresolved. V lost 4 bases, J lost 1 base, and 14 bases lay in between. Germline CDR1 reads SGHDT; CDR2 reads YYEEEE. The CDR3 runs to 15 residues. CDR3 DNA: TGTGCCAGCAGCCCCCCTCGGATTTATAACTATGGCTACACCTTC. It codes for CASSPPRIYNYGYTF.

V is TRBV6-4 and J is TRBJ2-2, with TRBD2 matching 10 bases. The V segment lost 2 bases and the J segment 1 base; nucleotides outside the gene matches: 4. The CDR3 extends over 17 amino acids. Germline values: CDR1 MRHNA, CDR2 SNTAGT. CDR3 in DNA: TGTGCCAGCAGTGACGGGGGACTAGCGCTGAACACCGGGGAGCTGTTTTTT. Translated: CASSDGGLALNTGELFF.

This clone was counted a few times. The rearrangement joins TRBV7-9 to TRBJ1-1; D might be TRBD1 (5 bases). V was pared by 7 bases and J by 0 bases, with 9 bases between. The CDR3 is made up of 13 amino acids. Germline V gives CDR1 SEHNR, CDR2 FQNEAQ (reference sequence). CDR3 coding DNA: TGTGCCAGCATATGGGGGTTGAACACTGAAGCTTTCTTT. It yields the protein CASIWGLNTEAFF.

The chain recombines TRBV27 with TRBJ2-2; 10 bases are shared with TRBD2. The CDR3 contains 17 residues. Germline trimming cut 0 bases from V and 6 bases from J; bases unmatched to any gene: 7. The germline CDR1 and CDR2 sequences are MNHEY and SMNVEV (reference sequence). CDR3 in DNA: TGTGCCAGCAGTTTATCCGTAGGACTAGCGGTTTCCGGGGAGCTGTTTTTT. This sequence encodes CASSLSVGLAVSGELFF.

The chain is built from TRBV30 and TRBJ2-5; D perhaps matches TRBD1 (5 bases). TRBJ2-7 matches the DNA end more closely, so the J call is doubtful. The CDR3 length is 15 residues. CDR1 is GTSNPN and CDR2 is SVGIG in the germline V gene (reference sequence). The CDR3 spells CAWSGIRGSSYEQYF. CDR3 nucleotides: TGTGCCTGGAGTGGAATTAGGGGAAGCTCCTACGAGCAGTACTTC.

The V gene is TRBV5-4, the J gene TRBJ2-7, with D perhaps matching TRBD2 (6 bases). Germline CDR1 is SGHNT and CDR2 is YYREEE (reference sequence). The CDR3 sequence is 13 residues long. Trimming pared 4 bases from V and 3 bases from J, leaving 11 bases between. This CDR3 is CASSTGVGYEQYF. The CDR3 DNA sequence: TGTGCCAGCAGCACGGGGGTGGGCTACGAGCAGTACTTC.

As for this clone: Other DNA sequences in this sample translate to the same CDR3. The chain combines TRBV27 with TRBJ2-1; D may be TRBD1 or TRBD2 (5 bases each). This CDR3 contains 12 residues. Trimming took 1 base from V and 9 from J, leaving 7 bases between them. The germline V gene encodes CDR1 MNHEY and CDR2 SMNVEV (reference sequence). The CDR3 protein is CASSLLRGEQFF. In DNA form, the CDR3 reads TGTGCCAGCAGTTTATTGAGGGGTGAGCAGTTCTTC.

This chain joins TRBV7-2 and TRBJ2-3; D might be TRBD1 (5 bases). CDR1 is SGHTA, CDR2 FQGNSA, per germline. Trimming pared 6 bases from V and 0 bases from J, leaving 25 bases between. CDR3 length: 19 residues. The CDR3 sequence is CASRPDSSPYYDSTDTQYF. The CDR3 nucleotides are TGTGCCAGCAGACCAGACAGCTCCCCCTACTATGATAGCACAGATACGCAGTATTTT.

The rearrangement uses TRBV5-6 and TRBJ2-1; D gene uncertain. The CDR3 has 16 residues. V dropped 4 bases and J dropped 5 bases, with 19 bases sitting between them. From germline, CDR1 is SGHDT and CDR2 YYEEEE. In DNA, the CDR3 is TGTGCCAGCAGCCCTACCTTGGGAAACACTAACAATGAGCAGTTCTTC. Its translation is CASSPTLGNTNNEQFF.

The chain has TRBV4-1 and TRBJ1-4, with D unclear. CDR1 is MGHRA and CDR2 is YSYEKL in the germline V gene. The length of the CDR3 is 13 residues. Trimming stripped 1 base from V and 12 bases from J, with 12 bases between. CDR3: CASSQGPGEELFF. CDR3 DNA: TGCGCCAGCAGCCAAGGGCCCGGAGAGGAACTGTTTTTT.

The gene calls are TRBV28 and TRBJ2-4; perhaps TRBD1 as D (6 bases). The germline V and J ends were trimmed by 5 bases and 0 bases, with 14 bases remaining between them. Germline values: CDR1 MDHEN, CDR2 SYDVKM. CDR3 length equals 16 residues. The CDR3 loop is CASSPRQALAKNIQYF. The CDR3 DNA sequence: TGTGCCAGCAGTCCCCGACAGGCTTTAGCCAAAAACATTCAGTACTTC.

The chain recombines TRBV29-1 with TRBJ2-1; TRBD2 matches at 9 bases. Germline V gene data show CDR1 as SQVTM and CDR2 as ANQGSEA. The V segment lost 4 bases and the J segment 9 bases; nucleotides outside the gene matches: 7. The CDR3 has 13 residues. The CDR3 here is CSVGQAGGGEQFF. The CDR3 DNA is TGCAGCGTTGGGCAAGCGGGAGGCGGTGAGCAGTTCTTC.

CDR3 nucleotides: TGTGCCAGCACGCCCAGCGAGGGTGAAAAACTGTTTTTT. It codes for CASTPSEGEKLFF. This chain joins TRBV9 and TRBJ1-4; D gene unclear. Trimming took 6 bases from V and 7 from J, leaving 13 bases between them. The CDR3 is 13 residues long. Germline lookup yields CDR1 SGDLS and CDR2 YYNGEE.